This entry features one TCR beta chain sequence. The antigen is unknown. The data belong to a study of T cell responses to AZD1222 COVID-19 vaccine. Study-level points and caveats: The donor group comprised mostly white British people and more females; the analysis possibly underestimated clonal diversity. Seropositivity was recorded at baseline in only a handful of AZD1222 recipients.

TCRdb's table, derived via immunoSEQ multiplex PCR, lists solely in-frame clones and lacks some. The top ten clones hold roughly 6.3% of a sample with tens of thousands of clones, about nine tenths of them seen once. Here the sequenced sample was peripheral blood, taken 28 days after the second dose of the MenACWY control vaccine. The TCR originated in an adult who received the MenACWY meningococcal vaccine as a control.

This CDR3 reads CASSHRGSGNTIYF. In nucleotides, the CDR3 is TGTGCCAGCAGTCACCGGGGCTCTGGAAACACCATATATTTT. The rearrangement uses TRBV28 and TRBJ1-3; no firm D call. V lost 5 bases, J lost 0 bases, and 8 bases lay in between. The CDR3 totals 14 residues. CDR1 is MDHEN and CDR2 is SYDVKM in the germline V gene.